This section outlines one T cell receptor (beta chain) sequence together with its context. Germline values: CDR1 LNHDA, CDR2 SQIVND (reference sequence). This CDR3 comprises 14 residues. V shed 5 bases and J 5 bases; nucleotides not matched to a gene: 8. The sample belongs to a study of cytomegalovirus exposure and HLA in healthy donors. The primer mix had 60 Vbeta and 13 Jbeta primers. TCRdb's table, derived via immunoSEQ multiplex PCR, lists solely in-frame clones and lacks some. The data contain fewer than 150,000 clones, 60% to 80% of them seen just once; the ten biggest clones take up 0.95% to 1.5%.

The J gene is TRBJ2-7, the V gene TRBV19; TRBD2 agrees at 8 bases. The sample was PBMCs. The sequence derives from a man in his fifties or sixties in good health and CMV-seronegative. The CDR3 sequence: CASSPGTRVHEQYF. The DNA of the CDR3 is TGTGCCAGTAGTCCCGGGACTAGGGTTCACGAGCAGTACTTC.